This is a list of T cell receptor beta chains from one sample in a study of T cells in tuberculosis. Assay used: immunoSEQ multiplex PCR; TCRdb lists only in-frame clones, some missing. The data hold fewer than 35,000 clones, with approximately 93% observed a single time. The specimen was PBMCs. These receptor sequences come from a donor between 10 and 35 years old with latent tuberculosis or without tuberculosis infection. Both conserved end residues are part of each CDR3. The D gene is left open where the match is weak. Some rows mark clone size as missing; the rest say once, few, many or name a class of expanded clone.

TGCAGCGTTGAAGTGGTGGGAGAGCCCCAGCATTTT,CSVEVVGEPQHF,TRBV29-1,.,.,TRBJ1-5
TGTGCCAGCAGTATCAGGGGACTAGGTCGGTCGGGGGCCAACGTCCTGACTTTC,CASSIRGLGRSGANVLTF,TRBV28,TRBD2,.,TRBJ2-6
TGTGCCAGCAGCTTGAGCTCTGGGGCCAACGTCCTGACTTTC,CASSLSSGANVLTF,TRBV7-2,.,.,TRBJ2-6
TGTGCCAGCAGCCGGACAGGGAACGATGAGCAGTTCTTC,CASSRTGNDEQFF,TRBV5-4,TRBD1,.,TRBJ2-1
TGTGCCATCAGTGCGGGGGGCAACTACGAGCAGTACTTC,CAISAGGNYEQYF,TRBV10-3,.,.,TRBJ2-7
TGTGCCAGCAGCTTAGGTGTAGGGAGCTACAATGAGCAGTTCTTC,CASSLGVGSYNEQFF,TRBV11-2,.,.,TRBJ2-1
TGTGCCAGCAGTTTATATCTAGGGACAGGGACGCAAGAGACCCAGTACTTC,CASSLYLGTGTQETQYF,TRBV28,TRBD1,.,TRBJ2-5
TGTGCCAGCAGCGTGACAGCGAGGAGCTCCTACGAGCAGTACTTC,CASSVTARSSYEQYF,TRBV7-9,.,.,TRBJ2-7
TGTGCCAGCAGCCAGACGGGGGATGAGCAGTTCTTC,CASSQTGDEQFF,TRBV7-9,.,.,TRBJ2-1
TGTGCCAGCAGCCAAACGCGTTATGGCTACACCTTC,CASSQTRYGYTF,TRBV11-2,.,.,TRBJ1-2
TGTGCCAGCAGGTCGTCGGGTAGCTATGGCTACACCTTC,CASRSSGSYGYTF,TRBV27,.,.,TRBJ1-2
TGTGCCAGCAGCTTGGCAGGGCGTTTCTCTGAAGCTTTCTTT,CASSLAGRFSEAFF,TRBV5-6,.,.,TRBJ1-1
TGCAGCGTTGCACCGGGACAACGAGGGGAGCAGTACTTC,CSVAPGQRGEQYF,TRBV29-1,.,.,TRBJ2-7
TGTGCCAGCTCACAGGGACAGGGGGATCAGCCCCAGCATTTT,CASSQGQGDQPQHF,TRBV18,TRBD1,.,TRBJ1-5
TGTGCCAGCAGCCCCCAGGGAGGAACTGAAGCTTTCTTT,CASSPQGGTEAFF,TRBV13,.,.,TRBJ1-1
TGTGCCAGCAGTTTCGGCGGGACGAACACCGGGGAGCTGTTTTTT,CASSFGGTNTGELFF,TRBV27,.,once,TRBJ2-2
TGTGCCACCAGCAGAGACGTTCCGGGCGACAGGGGTGGTGTGGAGACCCAGTACTTC,CATSRDVPGDRGGVETQYF,TRBV15,TRBD1,.,TRBJ2-5
TGTGCCAGGCAGAGACAGGGGGAGTCCCAAGAGACCCAGTACTTC,CARQRQGESQETQYF,TRBV6-5,TRBD1,.,TRBJ2-5
TGTGCCTGGAGTCACGTCGGGACAATAGGCCGAGATACGCAGTATTTT,CAWSHVGTIGRDTQYF,TRBV30,.,.,TRBJ2-3
TGTGCCAGCCGGACGGACGAGGCTAGCGGCAGAGTCTCCTACGAGCAGTACTTC,CASRTDEASGRVSYEQYF,TRBV11-2,TRBD2,.,TRBJ2-7
TGTGCCAGCAGTGAACCCGAGGGTATGAACACTGAAGCTTTCTTT,CASSEPEGMNTEAFF,TRBV2,.,.,TRBJ1-1
TGTGCCTGGGTGCTCAGGGTACCTTACTCTGGGGCCAACGTCCTGACTTTC,CAWVLRVPYSGANVLTF,TRBV5-4,.,.,TRBJ2-6
TGTGCCAGCAGCCCTAACTACTATCGGGACAGATCTGGAAACACCATATATTTT,CASSPNYYRDRSGNTIYF,TRBV5-6,TRBD1,.,TRBJ1-3
TGTGCCAGCAGGCCCGTTGGACAGGGTAAAGAAAAACTGTTTTTT,CASRPVGQGKEKLFF,TRBV28,TRBD1,.,TRBJ1-4
TGTGCCAGCAGCCAAGCTGCGGGTAGCGGATCTTACGAGCAGTACTTC,CASSQAAGSGSYEQYF,TRBV4-2,.,.,TRBJ2-7
TGTGCCAGCAGCTTACAGCGGGACTACAATGAGCAGTTCTTC,CASSLQRDYNEQFF,TRBV7-3,TRBD2,.,TRBJ2-1
TGTGCCAGCAGCTTAGGGGGAGTTAATGAAAAACTGTTTTTT,CASSLGGVNEKLFF,TRBV7-9,.,.,TRBJ1-4
TGTGCCAGCAGTGACTCTTTGCGGGGCTCCTACAATGAGCAGTTCTTC,CASSDSLRGSYNEQFF,TRBV6-4,.,.,TRBJ2-1
TGCAGCATACTCTCGGGAGGGATCTCTGGAAACACCATATATTTT,CSILSGGISGNTIYF,TRBV29-1,.,.,TRBJ1-3
TGTGCCAGCAGAGTAATTAGCGGGATCTCCTACGAGCAGTACTTC,CASRVISGISYEQYF,TRBV28,TRBD2,.,TRBJ2-7
TGTGCCAGTAGTAAAACAGGCCCAGGGCCCCAGCATTTT,CASSKTGPGPQHF,TRBV19,.,.,TRBJ1-5
TGTGCCTGGACCCCCCGTGGGGGGGCGAGCGAGCAGTACTTC,CAWTPRGGASEQYF,TRBV30,.,.,TRBJ2-7
TGTGCCAGCAGCTTGCATGGTAGCGGCTACAATGAGCAGTTCTTC,CASSLHGSGYNEQFF,TRBV5-4,.,once,TRBJ2-1
TGCGCCAGCAGCCGTCCGTTGGACAGGGGTTACGAGCAGTACTTC,CASSRPLDRGYEQYF,TRBV4-1,TRBD1,.,TRBJ2-7
TGTGCCAGCAGCCGGACTGGTCGCTCCTACAATGAGCAGTTCTTC,CASSRTGRSYNEQFF,TRBV6-5,.,.,TRBJ2-1
TGTGCCAGCAGCGTGTGGATGGCGGGAAATGAGCAGTTCTTC,CASSVWMAGNEQFF,TRBV7-8,.,once,TRBJ2-1
TGTGCCAGCAGCCGGGACAATTATCAGCCCCAGCATTTT,CASSRDNYQPQHF,TRBV11-2,.,.,TRBJ1-5
TGTGCCAGTAGTACCTACGTCGCTCCGGGGTCCTACACCTTC,CASSTYVAPGSYTF,TRBV19,.,.,TRBJ1-2
TGTGCCAGCAGTGAACCGACAGAGCGCAATAGAGACGAGCAGTACTTC,CASSEPTERNRDEQYF,TRBV6-1,.,.,TRBJ2-7
TGCGCCAGCAGCTTGTTCTCCAGCGGGGGTGAGACCCAGTACTTC,CASSLFSSGGETQYF,TRBV5-1,TRBD2,.,TRBJ2-5
TGTGCCAGCAGTTTGTCCAGGGACACTGAAGCTTTCTTT,CASSLSRDTEAFF,TRBV27,.,.,TRBJ1-1
TGTGCCAGCAGTAAAGCGGCGGTTGAGACCCAGTACTTC,CASSKAAVETQYF,TRBV2,.,.,TRBJ2-5
TGCGCCAGCAGCGTAGGACAGGGAATGGGCGAGCAGTACTTC,CASSVGQGMGEQYF,TRBV5-1,TRBD1,.,TRBJ2-7
TGCGCCAGCAGTCGCGGGGCCTACAATGAGCAGTTCTTC,CASSRGAYNEQFF,TRBV5-1,.,.,TRBJ2-1
TGTGCCAGCAGTTCCCCTGGGAGGGTAACTAACTATGGCTACACCTTC,CASSSPGRVTNYGYTF,TRBV28,.,once,TRBJ1-2
TGTGCCAGCAGCTATTCAGGGGTCGGCACTGAAGCTTTCTTT,CASSYSGVGTEAFF,TRBV7-2,.,.,TRBJ1-1
TGTGCCAGCAGTTCCGGGGGGGGTTTTGAAAAACTGTTTTTT,CASSSGGGFEKLFF,TRBV6-5,.,.,TRBJ1-4